A single sample gave rise to the 21 T cell receptor beta chains below, sequenced in a study of OX40 agonist ivuxolimab in advanced cancers. Profiling relied on immunoSEQ multiplex PCR, and the TCRdb table lists in-frame clones only, not all of them. Of around 100,000 clones in the sample, roughly 90% were seen once. The source material was CD4+ or CD8+ T cells sorted from blood, sampled in a trial of the OX40 agonist ivuxolimab. These receptors all come from an adult with an advanced solid tumor such as melanoma, head and neck, liver or kidney cancer.

In regard to this clone: Germline is not matched at one junction end, which may reflect a read error. This chain joins TRBV2 and TRBJ1-2, with D unresolved. In germline, CDR1 is SNHLY, CDR2 FYNNEI. The CDR3 has 9 residues. The CDR3 region has the DNA TGTGCCAACAGTTATGGCTACACCTTC. Encoded protein: CANSYGYTF.

This clone was recorded only once. The chain combines TRBV30 with TRBJ1-4, with 7 nucleotides matching TRBD1. There are 12 residues in the CDR3. V was pared by 5 bases and J by 11 bases, with 8 bases of the junction left unmatched. Germline V gene lookup returns CDR1 GTSNPN and CDR2 SVGIG (reference sequence). The CDR3 loop reads CAWGQEVAKLFF. In DNA, the CDR3 is TGTGCCTGGGGACAGGAGGTTGCGAAACTGTTTTTT.

V and J are TRBV4-1 and TRBJ2-3; 8 bases match TRBD1. This CDR3 region has 18 residues. Unmatched junction bases numbered 10, after V lost 2 bases and J lost 0 bases. Germline assignment: CDR1 MGHRA and CDR2 YSYEKL. CDR3 DNA sequence: TGCGCCAGCAGCCAACCCTTGGCCCGGACAGGGAGCACAGATACGCAGTATTTT. It specifies CASSQPLARTGSTDTQYF.

The chain couples TRBV19 to TRBJ2-7; TRBD1 matches 10 bases. CDR3 length: 14 amino acids. Germline CDR1 LNHDA, CDR2 SQIVND (reference sequence). V lost 7 bases and J lost 7; bases outside the gene matches: 10. CDR3 loop: CASTPPGQGREQYF. The DNA of the CDR3 is TGTGCCAGTACCCCTCCGGGACAGGGGCGAGAGCAGTACTTC.

This chain uses TRBV6-1 with TRBJ2-7; D is perhaps TRBD1 (5 bases). This CDR3 comprises 12 residues. The V end lost 6 bases, the J end lost 1 base, and 7 bases lay between the germline ends. Germline CDR1 and CDR2: MNHNS and SASEGT. The CDR3 loop is CASSRQSYEQYF. In DNA, the CDR3 is TGTGCCAGCAGCCGACAGTCCTACGAGCAGTACTTC.

The chain joins TRBV5-5 to TRBJ1-1, with 8 bases matching TRBD1. The CDR3 has 15 residues. J gave up 1 base and V 4 bases, and 6 bases lay outside the gene matches. Per germline, CDR1 SGHKS and CDR2 YYEKEE (reference sequence). CDR3 sequence reads: CASSLQGGGNTEAFF. The CDR3, as DNA: TGTGCCAGCAGCCTACAGGGGGGTGGGAACACTGAAGCTTTCTTT.

This rearrangement joins TRBV6-6 to TRBJ1-5; D may be TRBD1 (6 bases). V lost 0 bases to trimming and J lost 2 bases, with 8 bases between them. This CDR3 is 15 amino acids long. Germline-derived CDR1 and CDR2 are MNHNY and SVGAGI (reference sequence). CDR3 DNA sequence: TGTGCCAGCAGTTACTCGACAGGCCGCAATCAGCCCCAGCATTTT. Amino acids: CASSYSTGRNQPQHF.

The chain uses TRBV30 and TRBJ1-1; 8 nucleotides agree with TRBD1. The trim removed 4 bases at V and 0 bases at J, leaving 10 bases unmatched. Per germline, CDR1 GTSNPN and CDR2 SVGIG (reference sequence). There are 16 residues in the CDR3. The CDR3 DNA reads as TGTGCCTGGACCGGGACAGGTTTATCCTTGAACACTGAAGCTTTCTTT. It translates to CAWTGTGLSLNTEAFF.

In the case of this clone: The sample contains more than one DNA sequence encoding this CDR3. The J gene is TRBJ2-7, the V gene TRBV30, with no clear D. With 4 bases removed from V and 0 bases from J, the gap between germline ends came to 4 bases. The CDR3 consists of 11 residues. CDR1 is GTSNPN, CDR2 SVGIG, per germline (reference sequence). The CDR3 is CAWTSSYEQYF. CDR3 coding DNA: TGTGCCTGGACAAGCTCCTACGAGCAGTACTTC.

V and J are TRBV6-1 and TRBJ1-6, with D unresolved. Deletions cut 4 bases from V and 0 bases from J, with 13 bases between. CDR1 and CDR2 from the germline V gene are MNHNS and SASEGT. The CDR3 has 17 residues. CDR3 in amino acids: CASSGQTGLSYNSPLHF. DNA for the CDR3: TGTGCCAGCAGTGGCCAGACCGGACTCTCCTATAATTCACCCCTCCACTTT.

This rearrangement joins TRBV25-1 to TRBJ2-7, with 9 bases identical to TRBD2. V shed 6 bases, J shed 3 bases, and the junction held 12 bases outside the gene matches. CDR1 is MGHDK and CDR2 is SYGVNS in the germline V gene. The CDR3 extends over 16 amino acids. CDR3 in amino acids: CASSPPRASGIYEQYF. CDR3 in DNA: TGTGCCAGCAGCCCTCCCCGGGCTAGCGGGATCTACGAGCAGTACTTC.

V usage is TRBV9 and J usage is TRBJ2-3; no reliable D call. The CDR3 contains 15 residues. The germline gives CDR1 SGDLS, CDR2 YYNGEE. V shed 4 bases and J shed 2 bases, with 14 bases lying between them. The CDR3 is CASSTDGWNTDTQYF. CDR3 coding DNA: TGTGCCAGCAGCACAGACGGGTGGAACACAGATACGCAGTATTTT.

This chain connects TRBV28 to TRBJ2-2; the D gene could be TRBD1 or TRBD2 (6 bases each). V lost 9 bases, J lost 0 bases, and 23 bases lay in between. The germline CDR1 and CDR2 sequences are MDHEN and SYDVKM. The CDR3 has 18 amino acids. The CDR3 DNA is TGTGCCAGTACCCCCGTCCCCCCCGGGGGCGCGAACACCGGGGAGCTGTTTTTT. Protein: CASTPVPPGGANTGELFF.

The chain has TRBV5-1 and TRBJ2-4, with 9 bases aligning to TRBD1. Trimming took 4 bases from V and 8 from J; bases not matched to a gene: 4. The germline gives CDR1 SGHRS, CDR2 YFSETQ. This CDR3 has 13 residues. CDR3 protein: CASSGGQGYIQYF. The CDR3 bases are TGCGCCAGCAGCGGCGGACAGGGGTACATTCAGTACTTC.

The gene calls are TRBV29-1 and TRBJ2-5; 7 bases fit TRBD1. V was clipped by 6 bases and J by 1 base; unmatched bases: 5. CDR1 and CDR2 from the germline V gene are SQVTM and ANQGSEA. There are 13 residues in the CDR3. This chain's CDR3 is CSVPGDSQETQYF. In nucleotides, the CDR3 is TGCAGCGTCCCCGGGGACAGCCAAGAGACCCAGTACTTC.

The CDR3 nucleotides are TGTGCCAGCAGTTACTCGACAGGGCGCGTCCACGAGCAGTACTTC. Its translation is CASSYSTGRVHEQYF. The J gene is TRBJ2-5, the V gene TRBV6-5; 7 bases are a match to TRBD1. The J call could be wrong; TRBJ2-7 is a better fit for the DNA end. Germline V lookup: CDR1 MNHEY, CDR2 SVGAGI. The CDR3 length is 15 residues.

The V gene is TRBV6-5, the J gene TRBJ2-7; the D gene is possibly TRBD1 (5 bases). Germline values: CDR1 MNHEY, CDR2 SVGAGI. The length of the CDR3 is 12 residues. V was shortened by 8 bases and J by 2 bases, with 10 bases between the two germline ends. As DNA, the CDR3 is TGTGCCAGCGGTACAGGAGCCTACGAGCAGTACTTC. Translation: CASGTGAYEQYF.

The chain links TRBV2 to TRBJ2-1; D perhaps matches TRBD1 (5 bases). Germline V gene sequence: CDR1 SNHLY, CDR2 FYNNEI. Trimming took 0 bases from V and 0 from J, leaving 15 bases between them. This CDR3 spans 18 amino acids. The DNA of the CDR3 is TGTGCCAGCAGTGAAGCCGCCCAGGGCCCATTCTCCTACAATGAGCAGTTCTTC. It specifies CASSEAAQGPFSYNEQFF.

The chain couples TRBV5-1 to TRBJ1-4; D possibly corresponds to TRBD1 (5 bases). The CDR3 sequence is 18 residues long. Germline V gives CDR1 SGHRS, CDR2 YFSETQ. Trimming removed 3 bases from V and 4 bases from J, with 22 bases in between. CDR3 in DNA: TGCGCCAGCAGCTCGGGGTTGGGGGGAACACTTCATAATGAAAAACTGTTTTTT. It specifies CASSSGLGGTLHNEKLFF.

The chain is built from TRBV28 and TRBJ2-7, with 10 bases aligning to TRBD1. The germline V gene has CDR1 MDHEN and CDR2 SYDVKM. CDR3 length: 16 residues. The ends lost 6 bases at V and 1 base at J; junction bases unmatched: 9. DNA of the CDR3: TGTGCCAGCAGCCGAAGACAGGGGGCCCCTTCCTACGAGCAGTACTTC. Amino acids: CASSRRQGAPSYEQYF.

J is TRBJ1-5 and V is TRBV6-1; maybe TRBD1 (6 bases). This CDR3 comprises 15 residues. Trimming took off 3 bases at V and 2 bases at J, with 11 bases between the two ends. Germline V gene data show CDR1 as MNHNS and CDR2 as SASEGT. CDR3: CASSDWGAGNQPQHF. The CDR3 DNA sequence: TGTGCCAGCAGTGATTGGGGGGCAGGCAATCAGCCCCAGCATTTT.